The rows below give T cell receptor beta chains drawn from one sample of a study of T cell repertoires in cytomegalovirus infection. In TCRdb, the reads were re-called with MiXCR into one record per CDR3 protein. Of around 200,000 distinct CDR3 sequences detected, about a sixth appear once; the ten largest clones hold 20% to 25%. Sequenced sample: CD8+ T cells from PBMCs. These receptors were obtained from a human donor in good health (CMV status not recorded). Some clones in this sample may be carry-over from other donors' samples. CDR3s include the opening cysteine and the closing phenylalanine or tryptophan. The order of the fields is D gene, V gene, clone size, J gene, CDR3 DNA, CDR3 protein. The D gene is left open where the match is weak. For some rows the clone size is stated as once, few or many, or as a class when expanded; others skip it.

NA	TRBV25-1	few	TRBJ2-4	TGTGCCAGCAGTCTCCCACCCGACAGATCCGATGGAGAAGCCAAAAACATTCAGTACTTC	CASSLPPDRSDGEAKNIQYF
NA	TRBV6-2/TRBV6-3	NA	TRBJ2-3	TGTGCCAGCATCTCGACGAGAAGCACAGATACGCAGTATTTT	CASISTRSTDTQYF
TRBD2	TRBV6-2/TRBV6-3	few	TRBJ2-1	TGTGCCAGCAGTTTTCAAGCGGGGGGGTTAATCGACAATGAGCAGTTCTTC	CASSFQAGGLIDNEQFF
TRBD1	TRBV7-9	few	TRBJ1-5	TGTGCCAGCAGCTTAGGACTTGGGACAGGGGGCGCGAGCAATCAGCCCCAGCATTTT	CASSLGLGTGGASNQPQHF
NA	TRBV19	NA	TRBJ1-1	TGTGCCAGTAGTACACACAGGGAGGGGAACACTGAAGCTTTCTTT	CASSTHREGNTEAFF
TRBD1	TRBV7-9	few	TRBJ2-2	TGTGCCAGCAGCGCGAGCCGGGACAGAAACACCGGGGAGCTGTTTTTT	CASSASRDRNTGELFF
TRBD1	TRBV11-2	NA	TRBJ2-5	TGTGCCAGCAGCTTATCCAGGGACAGGGCTCCAGAGACCCAGTACTTC	CASSLSRDRAPETQYF
TRBD1	TRBV11-2	NA	TRBJ1-1	TGTGCCAGCAGCTTAGTAGGGGCATGGAGGGGGCAGGGCACTGAAGCTTTCTTT	CASSLVGAWRGQGTEAFF
NA	TRBV12-3/TRBV12-4	NA	TRBJ2-5	TGTGCCAGCAGTACCCGGACGGGGATTGTTAAGGAGACCCAGTACTTC	CASSTRTGIVKETQYF
NA	TRBV7-8	NA	TRBJ1-4	TGTGCCAGCAGCCCGCGGCTTAATGAAAAACTGTTTTTT	CASSPRLNEKLFF
TRBD1	TRBV20-1	many	TRBJ2-7	TGCAGTGCTAGAACCACGGGACAGGGTTTCTCCTACGAGCAGTACTTC	CSARTTGQGFSYEQYF
TRBD1	TRBV7-9	few	TRBJ2-1	TGTGCCAGCAGCCGTAGGACAGGGCCCACCAGCAATGAGCAGTTCTTC	CASSRRTGPTSNEQFF
NA	TRBV7-6	many	TRBJ2-1	TGTGCCAGCAGCCCCGGTCGGGGGAACCAGCAGTTCTTC	CASSPGRGNQQFF
NA	TRBV7-3	many	TRBJ2-3	TGTGCCAGCAGCTTAACGGATAGCACAGATACGCAGTATTTT	CASSLTDSTDTQYF
NA	TRBV4-1	NA	TRBJ1-1	TGCGCCAGCAGCCAACAGGGCGACACTGAAGCTTTCTTT	CASSQQGDTEAFF
TRBD1	TRBV7-6	NA	TRBJ2-3	TGTGCCAGCAGCTTGGACAGGGGGACGTCTGGTACGCAGTATTTT	CASSLDRGTSGTQYF
NA	TRBV7-2	few	TRBJ2-2	TGTGCCAGCAGCACCACATTAGGATCGAACACCGGGGAGCTGTTTTTT	CASSTTLGSNTGELFF
NA	TRBV7-2	few	TRBJ2-6	TGTGCCAGCAGCTTAGGTGGGGCCAACGTCCTGACTTTC	CASSLGGANVLTF
NA	TRBV7-9	NA	TRBJ2-3	TGTGCCAGCAGCCGGGCCACAGATACGCAGTATTTT	CASSRATDTQYF
TRBD1	TRBV12-3/TRBV12-4	few	TRBJ1-5	TGTGCCAGCTCTTCGGACAGGGAGGAAGGTCAGCCCCAGCATTTT	CASSSDREEGQPQHF
NA	TRBV12-3/TRBV12-4	NA	TRBJ2-3	TGTGCCACGGCGCGGGCTCTCACAGATACGCAGTATTTT	CATARALTDTQYF
NA	TRBV7-2	NA	TRBJ1-1	TGTGCCAGCAGCCCGGAAACAGGGTTCACTGAAGCTTTCTTT	CASSPETGFTEAFF
TRBD2	TRBV7-2	NA	TRBJ2-5	TGTGCCAGCAGCTTGTGGACCAGCGGGGGAGGGGAGACCCAGTACTTC	CASSLWTSGGGETQYF
NA	TRBV6-2/TRBV6-3	NA	TRBJ2-3	TGTGCCAGCAGTTACCCGCCCCGGGACAGCACAGATACGCAGTATTTT	CASSYPPRDSTDTQYF
NA	TRBV13	NA	TRBJ2-5	TGTGCCAGCAGCTTCCGCGGGGGCCGAACAGAGACCCAGTACTTC	CASSFRGGRTETQYF
NA	TRBV12-3/TRBV12-4	NA	TRBJ1-5	TGTGCCAGCAGTTCCCAGTATAGCAATCAGCCCCAGCATTTT	CASSSQYSNQPQHF
TRBD1	TRBV14	NA	TRBJ1-4	TGTGCCAGCAGCCAATACACAGGGGGAAATGAAAAACTGTTTTTT	CASSQYTGGNEKLFF
NA	TRBV4-3	few	TRBJ1-3	TGCGCCAGCAGCCCATCCGTCCGGGCCTCTGGAAACACCATATATTTT	CASSPSVRASGNTIYF
NA	TRBV28	few	TRBJ2-7	TGTGCCAGCAGTCCCCTCGGGGGCAGCTCCTACGAGCAGTACTTC	CASSPLGGSSYEQYF
NA	TRBV4-3	NA	TRBJ2-1	TGCGCCAGCAGCCAAGACACGAGCTCCTACAATGAGCAGTTCTTC	CASSQDTSSYNEQFF
TRBD1	TRBV2	NA	TRBJ2-2	TGTGCCAGCATCCTGACAGGGTTCGAGGGGAACACCGGGGAGCTGTTTTTT	CASILTGFEGNTGELFF
NA	TRBV7-2	many	TRBJ2-7	TGTGCCAGCAGCTTGACGGGGGCTGTACTTATCTCCTACGAGCAGTACTTC	CASSLTGAVLISYEQYF
TRBD1	TRBV5-6	NA	TRBJ2-2	TGTGCCAGCAGCACTCGGGACAGGCGTACCAACACCGGGGAGCTGTTTTTT	CASSTRDRRTNTGELFF
NA	TRBV7-9	few	TRBJ1-1	TGTGCCAGCAGCTTATGGGCGGGGTCCGGGAGCCCTTTGAACACTGAAGCTTTCTTT	CASSLWAGSGSPLNTEAFF
TRBD1	TRBV7-2	few	TRBJ1-2	TGTGCCAGCATCGTAGGGGGCGGCTACACCTTC	CASIVGGGYTF
NA	TRBV7-9	few	TRBJ2-3	TGTGCCAGCAGCTTAAGACAGACTAGCACAGATACGCAGTATTTT	CASSLRQTSTDTQYF
NA	TRBV11-3	NA	TRBJ1-1	TGTGCCAGCAGCGTACGAACGAACACTGAAGCTTTCTTT	CASSVRTNTEAFF
NA	TRBV4-3	NA	TRBJ1-1	TGCGCCAGCAGCCAAGATAGATCAGAACGGGACACTGAAGCTTTCTTT	CASSQDRSERDTEAFF
NA	TRBV7-6	few	TRBJ1-5	TGTGCCAGCAGCTTACAAGGACGCTGGAGCAATCAGCCCCAGCATTTT	CASSLQGRWSNQPQHF
NA	TRBV6-2/TRBV6-3	few	TRBJ2-1	TGTGCCAGCCTCCCTCCGGGCCGTGGGTTGAGCTCCTACAATGAGCAGTTCTTC	CASLPPGRGLSSYNEQFF
NA	TRBV10-3	NA	TRBJ1-6	TGTGCCATCAGTGATGAGGGGGTCGACTATAATTCACCCCTCCACTTT	CAISDEGVDYNSPLHF
NA	TRBV7-2	NA	TRBJ2-1	TGTGCCATCCCTTCCCTTTCCGGGACGACATTCAATGAGCAGTTCTTC	CAIPSLSGTTFNEQFF